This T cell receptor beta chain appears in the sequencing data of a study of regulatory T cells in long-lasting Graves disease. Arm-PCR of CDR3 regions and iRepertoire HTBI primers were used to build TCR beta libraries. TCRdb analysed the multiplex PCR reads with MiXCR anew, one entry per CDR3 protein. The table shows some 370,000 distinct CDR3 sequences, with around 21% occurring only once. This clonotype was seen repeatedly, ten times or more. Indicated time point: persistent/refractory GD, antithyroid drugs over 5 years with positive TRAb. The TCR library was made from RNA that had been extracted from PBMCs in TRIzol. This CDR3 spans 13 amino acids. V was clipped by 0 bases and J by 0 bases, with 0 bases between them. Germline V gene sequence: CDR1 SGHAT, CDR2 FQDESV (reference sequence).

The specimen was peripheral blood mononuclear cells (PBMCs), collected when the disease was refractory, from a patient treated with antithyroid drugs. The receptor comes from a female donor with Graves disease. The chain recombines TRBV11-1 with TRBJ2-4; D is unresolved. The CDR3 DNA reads TGTGCCAGCAGCTTAGCAGCCAAAAACATTCAGTACTTC. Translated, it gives CASSLAAKNIQYF. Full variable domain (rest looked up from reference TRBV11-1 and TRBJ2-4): EAEVAQSPRYKITEKSQAVAFWCDPISGHATLYWYRQILGQGPELLVQFQDESVVDDSQLPKDRFSAERLKGVDSTLKIQPAELGDSAMYLCASSLAAKNIQYFGAGTRLSVL.